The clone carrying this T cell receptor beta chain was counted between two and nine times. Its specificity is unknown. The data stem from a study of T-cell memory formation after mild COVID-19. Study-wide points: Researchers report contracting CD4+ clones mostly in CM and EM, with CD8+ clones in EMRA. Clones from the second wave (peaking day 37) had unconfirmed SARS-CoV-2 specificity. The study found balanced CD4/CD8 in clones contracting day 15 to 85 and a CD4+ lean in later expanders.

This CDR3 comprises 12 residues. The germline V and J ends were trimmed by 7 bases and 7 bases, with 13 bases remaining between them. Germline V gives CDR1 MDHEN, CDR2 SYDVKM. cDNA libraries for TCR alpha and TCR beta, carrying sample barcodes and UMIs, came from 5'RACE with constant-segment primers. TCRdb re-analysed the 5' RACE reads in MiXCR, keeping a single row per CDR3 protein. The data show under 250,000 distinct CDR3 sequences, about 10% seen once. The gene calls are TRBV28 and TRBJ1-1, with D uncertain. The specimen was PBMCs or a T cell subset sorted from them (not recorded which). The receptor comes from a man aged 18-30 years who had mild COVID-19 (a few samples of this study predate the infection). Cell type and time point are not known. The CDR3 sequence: CASMDGRFEAFF. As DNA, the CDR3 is TGTGCCAGCATGGATGGACGATTTGAAGCTTTCTTT.